The T cell receptor beta chain described here comes from a study of T cell repertoires in cytomegalovirus infection. The overall study: Indications came from public TCR beta signatures; they pointed to CMV infection and to a matching HLA type. Points from the study as a whole: CMV-specific TCR beta clonotypes restricted by HLA-C dominated the ex vivo response. Summed frequency of shared TCR beta families picked out CMV carriers who also had the relevant HLA.

Via MiXCR, TCRdb re-called the reads, giving one row per CDR3 protein. The sample has a few hundred thousand distinct CDR3 sequences, more than 15% seen once; the top ten hold roughly 45%. The table lists this clonotype with a few counts. Antigen unknown. The germline V gene encodes CDR1 SGHRS and CDR2 YFSETQ. The CDR3 runs to 14 residues. The ends lost 7 bases at V and 2 bases at J; junction bases unmatched: 5. The sequence derives from a human donor in good health (CMV status not recorded). Some clones in this sample may be carry-over from other donors' samples. Sequences were obtained from CD8+ T cells from PBMCs. The chain couples TRBV5-1 to TRBJ2-7; 11 nucleotides align to TRBD2. CDR3 amino acids: CASRLAGNPYEQYF. The DNA of the CDR3 is TGCGCCAGCCGACTAGCGGGAAATCCCTACGAGCAGTACTTC.